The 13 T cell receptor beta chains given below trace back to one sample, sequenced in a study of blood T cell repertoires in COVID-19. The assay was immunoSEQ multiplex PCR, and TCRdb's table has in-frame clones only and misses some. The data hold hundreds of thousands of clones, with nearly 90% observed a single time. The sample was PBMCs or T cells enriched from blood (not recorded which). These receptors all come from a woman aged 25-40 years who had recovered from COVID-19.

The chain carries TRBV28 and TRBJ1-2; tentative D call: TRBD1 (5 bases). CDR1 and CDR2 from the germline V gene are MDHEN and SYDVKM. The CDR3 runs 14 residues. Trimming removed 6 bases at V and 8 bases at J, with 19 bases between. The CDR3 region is CASRPGRGVKGYTF. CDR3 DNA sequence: TGTGCCAGCAGGCCCGGGAGGGGCGTGAAAGGCTACACCTTC.

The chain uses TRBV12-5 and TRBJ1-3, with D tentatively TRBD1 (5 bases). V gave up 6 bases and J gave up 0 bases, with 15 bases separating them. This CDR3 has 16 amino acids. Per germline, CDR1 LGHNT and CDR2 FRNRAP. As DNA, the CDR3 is TGTGCTAGTGGGGGGGGTCAGGGAAGCTCTGGAAACACCATATATTTT. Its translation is CASGGGQGSSGNTIYF.

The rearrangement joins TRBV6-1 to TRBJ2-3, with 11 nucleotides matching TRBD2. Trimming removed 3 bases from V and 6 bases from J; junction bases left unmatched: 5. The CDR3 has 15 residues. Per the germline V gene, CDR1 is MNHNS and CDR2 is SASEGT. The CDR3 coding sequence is TGTGCCAGCAGTGATAGACTAGCGGGATTGGATACGCAGTATTTT. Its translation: CASSDRLAGLDTQYF.

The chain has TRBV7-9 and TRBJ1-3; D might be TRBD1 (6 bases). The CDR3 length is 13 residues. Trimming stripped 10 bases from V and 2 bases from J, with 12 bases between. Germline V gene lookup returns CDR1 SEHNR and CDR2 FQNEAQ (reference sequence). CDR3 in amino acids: CANGGATGNTIYF. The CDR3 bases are TGTGCCAACGGGGGGGCGACTGGAAACACCATATATTTT.

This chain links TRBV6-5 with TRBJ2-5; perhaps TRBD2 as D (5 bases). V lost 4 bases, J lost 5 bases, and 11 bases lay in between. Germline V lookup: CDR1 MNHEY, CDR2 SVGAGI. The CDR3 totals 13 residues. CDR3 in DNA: TGTGCCAGCAGTTTTCGGGGAGTTGAGACCCAGTACTTC. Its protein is CASSFRGVETQYF.

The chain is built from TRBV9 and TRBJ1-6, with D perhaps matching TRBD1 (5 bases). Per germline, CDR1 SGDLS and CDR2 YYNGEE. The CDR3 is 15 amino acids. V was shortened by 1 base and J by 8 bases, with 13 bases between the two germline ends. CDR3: CASSVTAGKDSPLHF. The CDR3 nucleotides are TGTGCCAGCAGCGTAACGGCAGGGAAGGATTCACCCCTCCACTTT.

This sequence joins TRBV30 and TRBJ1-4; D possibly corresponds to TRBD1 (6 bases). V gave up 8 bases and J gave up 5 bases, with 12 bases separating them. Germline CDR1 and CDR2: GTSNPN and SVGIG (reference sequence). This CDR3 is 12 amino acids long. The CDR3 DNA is TGTGCCGGGGGGCGGAACAATGAAAAACTGTTTTTT. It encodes CAGGRNNEKLFF.

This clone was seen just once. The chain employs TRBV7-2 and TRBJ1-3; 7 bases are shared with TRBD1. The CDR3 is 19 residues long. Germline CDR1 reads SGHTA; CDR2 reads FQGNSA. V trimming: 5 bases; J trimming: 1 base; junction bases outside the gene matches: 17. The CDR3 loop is CASSDRARQGWWSGNTIYF. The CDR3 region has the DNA TGTGCCAGCAGCGATCGAGCTCGACAGGGTTGGTGGTCTGGAAACACCATATATTTT.

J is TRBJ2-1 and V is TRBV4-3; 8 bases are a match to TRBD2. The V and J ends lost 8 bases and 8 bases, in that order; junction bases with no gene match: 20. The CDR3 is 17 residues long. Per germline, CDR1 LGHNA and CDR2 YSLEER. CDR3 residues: CASSRTVEAGELYEQFF. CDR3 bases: TGCGCCAGCTCCAGAACCGTAGAAGCGGGGGAGTTATATGAGCAGTTCTTC.

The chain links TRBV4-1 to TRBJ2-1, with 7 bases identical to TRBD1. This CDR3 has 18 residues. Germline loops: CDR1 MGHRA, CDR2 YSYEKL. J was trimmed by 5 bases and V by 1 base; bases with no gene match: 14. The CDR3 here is CASSQVGSWGTANNEQFF. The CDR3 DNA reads TGCGCCAGCAGCCAAGTTGGTTCGTGGGGGACAGCTAACAATGAGCAGTTCTTC.

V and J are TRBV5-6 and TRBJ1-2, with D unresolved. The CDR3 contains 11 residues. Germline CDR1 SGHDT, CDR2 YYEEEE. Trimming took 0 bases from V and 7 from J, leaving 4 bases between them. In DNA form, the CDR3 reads TGTGCCAGCAGCTTGGGCGTTGGCTACACCTTC. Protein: CASSLGVGYTF.

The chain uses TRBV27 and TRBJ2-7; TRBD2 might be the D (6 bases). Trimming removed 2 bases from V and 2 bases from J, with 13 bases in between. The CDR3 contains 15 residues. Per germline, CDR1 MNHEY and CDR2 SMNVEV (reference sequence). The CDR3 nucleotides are TGTGCCAGCAGTTTAGGAGGGGCTAGACCCTACGAGCAGTACTTC. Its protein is CASSLGGARPYEQYF.

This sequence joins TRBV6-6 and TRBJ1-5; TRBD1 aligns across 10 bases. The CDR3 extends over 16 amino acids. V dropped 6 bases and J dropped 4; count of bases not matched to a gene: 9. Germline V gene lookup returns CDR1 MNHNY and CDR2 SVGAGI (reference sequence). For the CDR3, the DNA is TGTGCCAGCAGACCGGCCCAGGGACAGGGGAATCAGCCCCAGCATTTT. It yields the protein CASRPAQGQGNQPQHF.